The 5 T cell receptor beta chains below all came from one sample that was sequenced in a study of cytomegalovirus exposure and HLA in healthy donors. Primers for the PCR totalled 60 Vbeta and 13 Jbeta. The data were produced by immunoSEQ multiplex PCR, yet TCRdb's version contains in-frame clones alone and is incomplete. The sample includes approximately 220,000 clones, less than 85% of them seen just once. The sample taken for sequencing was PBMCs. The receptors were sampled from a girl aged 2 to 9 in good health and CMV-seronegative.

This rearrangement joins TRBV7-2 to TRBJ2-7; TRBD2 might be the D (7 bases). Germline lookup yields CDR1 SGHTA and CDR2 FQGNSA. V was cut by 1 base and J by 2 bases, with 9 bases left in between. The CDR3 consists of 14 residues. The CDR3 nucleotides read TGTGCCAGCAGCTTAGGGGGGGGCCCCTACGAGCAGTACTTC. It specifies CASSLGGGPYEQYF.

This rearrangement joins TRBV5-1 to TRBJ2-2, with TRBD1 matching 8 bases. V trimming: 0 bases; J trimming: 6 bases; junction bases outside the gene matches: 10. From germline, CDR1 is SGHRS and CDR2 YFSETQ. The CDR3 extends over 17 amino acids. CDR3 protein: CASSLASGQGAAGELFF. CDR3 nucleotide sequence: TGCGCCAGCAGCTTGGCCTCGGGGCAGGGGGCCGCCGGGGAGCTGTTTTTT.

In nucleotides, the CDR3 is TGTGCCAGCTTGGCTAGCCCCCCGATTAATGAGCAGTTCTTC. This codes for CASLASPPINEQFF. The chain links TRBV2 to TRBJ2-1; weak D call: TRBD2 (5 bases). V dropped 8 bases and J dropped 7 bases, with 18 bases sitting between them. The CDR3 is 14 amino acids. Per the germline V gene, CDR1 is SNHLY and CDR2 is FYNNEI.

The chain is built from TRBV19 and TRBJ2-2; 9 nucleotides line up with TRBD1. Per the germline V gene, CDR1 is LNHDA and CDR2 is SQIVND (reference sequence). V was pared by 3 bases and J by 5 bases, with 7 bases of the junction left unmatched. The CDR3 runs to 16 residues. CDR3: CASSIVGGQGTGELFF. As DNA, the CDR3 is TGTGCCAGTAGTATCGTAGGAGGACAGGGGACCGGGGAGCTGTTTTTT.

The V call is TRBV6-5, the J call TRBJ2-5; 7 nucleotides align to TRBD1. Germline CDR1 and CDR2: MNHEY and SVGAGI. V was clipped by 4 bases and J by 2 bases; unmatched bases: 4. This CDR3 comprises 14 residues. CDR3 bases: TGTGCCAGCAGTTCCCGGGACAGACAAGAGACCCAGTACTTC. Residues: CASSSRDRQETQYF.